The T cell receptor (beta chain) under discussion was sequenced for a study of T cells in localized non-small cell lung cancer. The study's findings and limits: Turning up in adjacent lung were a median around 60 of the top 100 tumor clones. A raised T cell density in blood coincided with lengthier overall survival. Adjacent uninvolved lung had the highest clonality, suggesting focused antigen responses.

Concerning this clone itself: Its antigen remains unidentified.

Germline CDR1 is SEHNR and CDR2 is FQNEAQ (reference sequence). V was pared by 4 bases and J by 7 bases, with 17 bases between. CDR3 length: 15 amino acids. Produced via immunoSEQ multiplex PCR; TCRdb's table is partial and in-frame only. The table shows tens of thousands of clones, with 88% occurring only once. The chain recombines TRBV7-9 with TRBJ2-1; D perhaps matches TRBD2 (6 bases). The sample consisted of PBMCs, taken before any cancer treatment. The origin of this receptor is a man aged 35-75 years with stage II squamous cell lung carcinoma. The DNA for the CDR3 is TGTGCCAGCAGCTCTGACCAGCGAGGAGGGAATGAGCAGTTCTTC. Its translation is CASSSDQRGGNEQFF.